This T cell receptor beta chain was identified in a study of T cells after yellow fever vaccination (dated 2019 in TCRdb). Broadly, across the study: Libraries from fractions with low cell numbers were prepared with the SMART-Seq v4 Ultra Low Input RNA kit. To follow T-cell clones before and after primary and booster YFV17D yellow fever vaccination, bulk TCR alpha and beta repertoires were sequenced over time. Two healthy male donors, one aged 18 to 29 and one aged 30 to 40 years, were included in the cohort. Bulk PBMC replicates and cell subsets were isolated from blood drawn at multiple timepoints before and after both primary and secondary immunization.

Sequences SGHAT (CDR1) and FQNNGV (CDR2) are obtained from the germline V gene. Taken from cysteine to phenylalanine, the CDR3 has 16 residues. The CDR3 DNA has 48 bases and is translated from base 1. V gives up 4 bases and J gives up 2 bases, and the segment between their germline ends measures 17 bases. The sequencer was an Illumina NovaSeq 6000. TCR cDNA was synthesized by 5'RACE template switching, which introduced a universal primer site and unique molecular identifiers. cDNA synthesis was primed from both the TCR alpha and TCR beta constant segments. Two PCR steps were used to amplify libraries, with sample barcodes and sequencing adapters being added in the second step. Sequencing of the libraries was done on either Illumina HiSeq 2500 (2x100 bp) or NovaSeq (2x150 bp). The published analysis was carried out like this. Reads were demultiplexed and collapsed into UMI consensus sequences with MIGEC, and V(D)J alignment was performed with MiXCR. Vaccine-responding clonotypes were defined with edgeR using replicate PBMC samples, requiring FDR below 0.01 and a log2 fold change above 5 up to day 15. Each bulk clonotype received a CD4 or CD8 identity based on whether the sequenced CD4 or CD8 repertoire contained that clonotype at higher abundance. The public reads were quality trimmed at Q25 with fastp and then assembled into clones with MiXCR by TCRdb, keeping productive beta chains. Identical CDR3 proteins give one entry, which carries the most common genes and DNA. It is TCRdb's table, rather than the study itself, that gives the V and J calls and clone size. This sample holds around 260,000 distinct CDR3 sequences; about 5% were observed only once. In total, the top ten clones hold less than 3.5% of the sample.

Summary of the overall study and its limitations: Computational filtering was needed because FACS-sorted repertoires could contain abundant contaminating clonotypes from the bulk population. A small fraction of clonotypes showed up in both the CD4 and CD8 compartments, probably as a result of convergent recombination. After the booster, most clones that had expanded after primary vaccination were detected again (about 97% of CD4 and around nine tenths of CD8), suggesting broad maintenance of memory. Compared with the primary T-cell response, the secondary T-cell response was weaker but faster, peaking on day 5 rather than day 15. The study included only a couple of donors, which limits how far the findings can be generalized.

A few counts support this clonotype. Its antigen is currently not known. One base away there is no much larger clone; base qualities are not given. Taken with the paper, the label for treatment or condition translates to: live attenuated yellow fever vaccine strain. PBMCs were isolated from peripheral blood using a standard Ficoll-Paque protocol. CD4 and CD8 T-cell fractions were isolated with Dynabeads CD4 and CD8 positive selection kits. TriZol was used to extract RNA from bulk PBMCs, from CD4 and CD8 fractions, and from dextramer-positive and dextramer-negative fractions. The TCR was taken from a man between 18 and 35 years old who received the YFV17D yellow fever vaccine. The material was CD4+ T cells sorted from PBMCs, obtained on the day of the yellow fever booster vaccination. Recombination joined TRBV11-2 with TRBJ2-5; the D gene is possibly TRBD2, with 5 bases matching. The CDR3 protein sequence reads: CASSSGLAFEQETQYF. The DNA is TGTGCCAGCAGCTCAGGACTTGCTTTCGAACAAGAGACCCAGTACTTC.